This T cell receptor beta chain was sequenced in a study of OX40 agonist ivuxolimab in advanced cancers. Study overall: A male proportion of over 75% was recorded, with mean age about 54 years and range about 20 to 90.

The CDR3 is 11 residues long. Germline V gene lookup returns CDR1 GTSNPN and CDR2 SVGIG (reference sequence). Deletions cut 1 base from V and 8 bases from J, with 8 bases between. Only in-frame clones appear in the TCRdb table, and some are missing; sequencing was by immunoSEQ multiplex PCR. The sample yields 30,000 to 40,000 clones, around 90% seen once. Study conclusions and caveats: In the 0.1-3.0 mg/kg groups, partial responders showed among the lowest expansion. Antigens targeted by the expanded peripheral T cells were not determined.

Turning to this clone: No antigen is known for it.

The sequences come from CD4+ or CD8+ T cells sorted from blood, collected in a trial of the OX40 agonist ivuxolimab. The V call is TRBV30, the J call TRBJ1-1, with no clear D. This receptor was identified in an adult with an advanced solid tumor such as melanoma, head and neck, liver or kidney cancer. CDR3 region: CAWSADGEAFF. CDR3 DNA: TGTGCCTGGAGTGCGGACGGCGAAGCTTTCTTT.